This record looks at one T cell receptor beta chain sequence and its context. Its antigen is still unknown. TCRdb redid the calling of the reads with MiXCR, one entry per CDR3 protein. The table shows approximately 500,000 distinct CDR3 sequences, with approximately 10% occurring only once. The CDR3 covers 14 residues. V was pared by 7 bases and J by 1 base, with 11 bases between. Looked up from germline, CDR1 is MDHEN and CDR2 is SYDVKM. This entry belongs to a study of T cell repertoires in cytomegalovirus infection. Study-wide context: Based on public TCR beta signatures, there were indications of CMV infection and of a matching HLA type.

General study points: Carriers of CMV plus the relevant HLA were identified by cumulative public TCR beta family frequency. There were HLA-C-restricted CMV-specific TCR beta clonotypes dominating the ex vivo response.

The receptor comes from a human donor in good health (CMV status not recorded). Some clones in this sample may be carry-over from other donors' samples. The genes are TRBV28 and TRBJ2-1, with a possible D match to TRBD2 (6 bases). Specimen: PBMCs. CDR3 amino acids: CASTLGGSYNEQFF. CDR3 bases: TGTGCCAGCACCCTGGGAGGATCCTACAATGAGCAGTTCTTC.